Below, 2 T cell receptor beta chains from the same sample are listed, as sequenced in a study of CD8+CD57+ T cells in acquired aplastic anemia. Genomic DNA was employed as the template in profiling TCR beta VDJ and CDR3. TCRdb ran MiXCR on the reads and lists one entry per CDR3 protein. The sample has around 200,000 distinct CDR3 sequences, nearly 50% seen once; the top ten hold approximately 9.7%. Those patients picked for sequencing had displayed CD8+CD57+ cell expansion on flow cytometry. Sequenced sample: sorted CD4+, CD8+, or CD8+CD57+ T cells (not recorded which) from PBMCs. These receptors originate from a human donor with aplastic anemia.

There are many counts of this clonotype. The CDR3 DNA sequence: TGTGCCAGCAGTTTTCGCGGGACCAGGCAAGAGACCCAGTACTTC. It translates to CASSFRGTRQETQYF. The V call is TRBV12-3 or TRBV12-4, the J call TRBJ2-5; maybe TRBD2 (6 bases). Trimming left V 3 bases short and J 2 bases short, with 13 bases between. The length of the CDR3 is 15 residues.

V usage is TRBV24-1 and J usage is TRBJ2-2; either TRBD1 or TRBD2 may supply D (5 bases each). Germline CDR1 reads KGHDR; CDR2 reads SFDVKD. V lost 9 bases, J lost 0 bases, and 7 bases lay in between. The CDR3 is 13 amino acids. CDR3 nucleotide sequence: TGTGCCACCCGGGACGCGAACACCGGGGAGCTGTTTTTT. Translation gives CATRDANTGELFF.